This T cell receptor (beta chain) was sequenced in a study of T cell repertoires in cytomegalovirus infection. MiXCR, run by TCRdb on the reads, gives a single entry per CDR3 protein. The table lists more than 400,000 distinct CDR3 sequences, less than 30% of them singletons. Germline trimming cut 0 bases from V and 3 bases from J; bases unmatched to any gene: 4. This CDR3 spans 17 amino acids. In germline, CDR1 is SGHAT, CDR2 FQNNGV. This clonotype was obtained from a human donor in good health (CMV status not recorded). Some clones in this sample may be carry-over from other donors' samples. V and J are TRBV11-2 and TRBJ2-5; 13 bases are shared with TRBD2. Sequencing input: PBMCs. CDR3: CASSLDYGLAGEETQYF. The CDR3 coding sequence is TGTGCCAGCAGCTTAGATTACGGACTAGCGGGAGAAGAGACCCAGTACTTC.